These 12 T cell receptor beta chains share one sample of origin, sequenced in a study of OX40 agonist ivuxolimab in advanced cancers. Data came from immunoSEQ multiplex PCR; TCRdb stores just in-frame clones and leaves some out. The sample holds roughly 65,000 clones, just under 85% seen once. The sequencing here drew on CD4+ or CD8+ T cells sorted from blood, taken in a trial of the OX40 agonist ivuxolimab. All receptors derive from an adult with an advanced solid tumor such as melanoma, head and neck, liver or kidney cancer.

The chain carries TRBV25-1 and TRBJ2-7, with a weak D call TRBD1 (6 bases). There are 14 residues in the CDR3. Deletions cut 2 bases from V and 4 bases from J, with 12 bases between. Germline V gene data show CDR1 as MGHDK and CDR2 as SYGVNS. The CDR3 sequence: CASSEAGTGYEQYF. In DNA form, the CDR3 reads TGTGCCAGCAGTGAAGCTGGAACAGGGTACGAGCAGTACTTC.

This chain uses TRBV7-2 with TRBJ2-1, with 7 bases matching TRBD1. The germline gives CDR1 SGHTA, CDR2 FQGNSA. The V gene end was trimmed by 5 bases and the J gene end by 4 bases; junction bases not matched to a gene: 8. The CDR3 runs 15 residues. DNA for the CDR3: TGTGCCAGCAGCGAAGTGGGGACAGTTTACAATGAGCAGTTCTTC. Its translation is CASSEVGTVYNEQFF. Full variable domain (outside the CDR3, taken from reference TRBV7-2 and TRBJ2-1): GAGVSQSPSNKVTEKGKDVELRCDPISGHTALYWYRQSLGQGLEFLIYFQGNSAPDKSGLPSDRFSAERTGGSVSTLTIQRTQQEDSAVYLCASSEVGTVYNEQFFGPGTRLTVL.

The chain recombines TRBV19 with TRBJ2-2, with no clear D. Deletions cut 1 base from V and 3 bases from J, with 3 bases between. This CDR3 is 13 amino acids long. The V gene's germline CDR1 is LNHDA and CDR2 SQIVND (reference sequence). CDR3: CASSIADTGELFF. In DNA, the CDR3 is TGTGCCAGTAGTATAGCGGACACCGGGGAGCTGTTTTTT.

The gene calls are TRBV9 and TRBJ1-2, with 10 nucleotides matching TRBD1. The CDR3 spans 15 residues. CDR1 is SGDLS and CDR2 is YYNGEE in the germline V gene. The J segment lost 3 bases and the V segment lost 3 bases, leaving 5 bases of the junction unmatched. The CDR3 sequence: CASSADRGLDYGYTF. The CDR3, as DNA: TGTGCCAGCAGCGCCGACAGGGGGCTTGACTATGGCTACACCTTC.

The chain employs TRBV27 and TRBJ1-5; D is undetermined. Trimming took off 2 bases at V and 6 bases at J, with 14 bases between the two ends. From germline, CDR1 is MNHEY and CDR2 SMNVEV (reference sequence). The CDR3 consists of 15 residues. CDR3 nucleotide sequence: TGTGCCAGCAGTTTACAAGGGTTGCTGGTTCAGCCCCAGCATTTT. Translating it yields CASSLQGLLVQPQHF.

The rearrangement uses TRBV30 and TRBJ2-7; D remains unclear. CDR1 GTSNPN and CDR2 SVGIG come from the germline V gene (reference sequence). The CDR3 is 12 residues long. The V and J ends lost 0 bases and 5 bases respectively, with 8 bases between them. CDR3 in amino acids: CAWSVDRNEQYF. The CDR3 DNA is TGTGCCTGGAGTGTCGATCGAAACGAGCAGTACTTC.

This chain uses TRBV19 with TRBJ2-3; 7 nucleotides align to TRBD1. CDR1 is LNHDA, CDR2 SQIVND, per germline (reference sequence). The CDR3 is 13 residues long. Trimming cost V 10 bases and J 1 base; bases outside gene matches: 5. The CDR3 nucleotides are TGTGCCACAGACGGACAGGGCACAGATACGCAGTATTTT. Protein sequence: CATDGQGTDTQYF. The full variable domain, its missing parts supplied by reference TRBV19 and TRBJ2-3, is DGGITQSPKYLFRKEGQNVTLSCEQNLNHDAMYWYRQDPGQGLRLIYYSQIVNDFQKGDIAEGYSVSREKKESFPLTVTSAQKNPTAFYLCATDGQGTDTQYFGPGTRLTVL.

CDR3 protein: CASSLFPSNQPQHF. The CDR3, as DNA: TGTGCCAGCAGTTTATTCCCTAGCAATCAGCCCCAGCATTTT. The J gene is TRBJ1-5, the V gene TRBV28; the D is unclear. V lost 1 base, J lost 0 bases, and 4 bases lay in between. CDR1 and CDR2 (germline): MDHEN, SYDVKM. The CDR3 loop spans 14 amino acids.

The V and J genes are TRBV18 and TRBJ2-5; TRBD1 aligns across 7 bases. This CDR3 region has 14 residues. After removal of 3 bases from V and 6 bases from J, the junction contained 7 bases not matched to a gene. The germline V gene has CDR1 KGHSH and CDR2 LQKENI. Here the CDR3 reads CASSPDRELKTQYF. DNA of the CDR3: TGTGCCAGCTCACCCGACAGGGAGTTGAAGACCCAGTACTTC.

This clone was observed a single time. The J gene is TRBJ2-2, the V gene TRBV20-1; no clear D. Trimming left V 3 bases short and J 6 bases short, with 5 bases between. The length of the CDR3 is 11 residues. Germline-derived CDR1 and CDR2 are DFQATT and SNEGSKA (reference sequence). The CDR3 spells CSASKAGELFF. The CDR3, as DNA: TGCAGTGCTAGTAAGGCCGGGGAGCTGTTTTTT.

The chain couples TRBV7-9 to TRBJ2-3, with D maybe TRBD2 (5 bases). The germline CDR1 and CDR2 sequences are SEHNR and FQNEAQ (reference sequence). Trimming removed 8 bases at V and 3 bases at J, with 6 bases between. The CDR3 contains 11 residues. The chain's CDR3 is CASEGTDTQYF. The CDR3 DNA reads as TGTGCCAGCGAGGGAACAGATACGCAGTATTTT.

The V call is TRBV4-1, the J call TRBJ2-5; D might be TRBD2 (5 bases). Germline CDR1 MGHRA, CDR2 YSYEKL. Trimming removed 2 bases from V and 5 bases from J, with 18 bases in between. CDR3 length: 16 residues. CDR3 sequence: CASSQNGNLGGETQYF. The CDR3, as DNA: TGCGCCAGCAGCCAAAATGGAAACTTAGGAGGCGAGACCCAGTACTTC.